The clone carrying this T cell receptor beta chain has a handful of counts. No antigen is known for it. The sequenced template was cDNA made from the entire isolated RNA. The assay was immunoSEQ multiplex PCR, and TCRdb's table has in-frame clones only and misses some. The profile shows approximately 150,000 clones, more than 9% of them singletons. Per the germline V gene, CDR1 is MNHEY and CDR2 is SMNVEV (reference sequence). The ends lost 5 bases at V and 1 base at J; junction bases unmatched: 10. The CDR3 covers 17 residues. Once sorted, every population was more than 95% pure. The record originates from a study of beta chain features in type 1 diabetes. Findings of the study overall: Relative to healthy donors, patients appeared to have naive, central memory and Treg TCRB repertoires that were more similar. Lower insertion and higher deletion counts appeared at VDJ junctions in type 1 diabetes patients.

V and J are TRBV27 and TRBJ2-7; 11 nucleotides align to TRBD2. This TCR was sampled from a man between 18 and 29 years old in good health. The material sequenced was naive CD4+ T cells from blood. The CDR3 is CASSRSGGAGLSYEQYF. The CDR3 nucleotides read TGTGCCAGCAGTCGTAGCGGGGGGGCAGGTTTATCCTACGAGCAGTACTTC.